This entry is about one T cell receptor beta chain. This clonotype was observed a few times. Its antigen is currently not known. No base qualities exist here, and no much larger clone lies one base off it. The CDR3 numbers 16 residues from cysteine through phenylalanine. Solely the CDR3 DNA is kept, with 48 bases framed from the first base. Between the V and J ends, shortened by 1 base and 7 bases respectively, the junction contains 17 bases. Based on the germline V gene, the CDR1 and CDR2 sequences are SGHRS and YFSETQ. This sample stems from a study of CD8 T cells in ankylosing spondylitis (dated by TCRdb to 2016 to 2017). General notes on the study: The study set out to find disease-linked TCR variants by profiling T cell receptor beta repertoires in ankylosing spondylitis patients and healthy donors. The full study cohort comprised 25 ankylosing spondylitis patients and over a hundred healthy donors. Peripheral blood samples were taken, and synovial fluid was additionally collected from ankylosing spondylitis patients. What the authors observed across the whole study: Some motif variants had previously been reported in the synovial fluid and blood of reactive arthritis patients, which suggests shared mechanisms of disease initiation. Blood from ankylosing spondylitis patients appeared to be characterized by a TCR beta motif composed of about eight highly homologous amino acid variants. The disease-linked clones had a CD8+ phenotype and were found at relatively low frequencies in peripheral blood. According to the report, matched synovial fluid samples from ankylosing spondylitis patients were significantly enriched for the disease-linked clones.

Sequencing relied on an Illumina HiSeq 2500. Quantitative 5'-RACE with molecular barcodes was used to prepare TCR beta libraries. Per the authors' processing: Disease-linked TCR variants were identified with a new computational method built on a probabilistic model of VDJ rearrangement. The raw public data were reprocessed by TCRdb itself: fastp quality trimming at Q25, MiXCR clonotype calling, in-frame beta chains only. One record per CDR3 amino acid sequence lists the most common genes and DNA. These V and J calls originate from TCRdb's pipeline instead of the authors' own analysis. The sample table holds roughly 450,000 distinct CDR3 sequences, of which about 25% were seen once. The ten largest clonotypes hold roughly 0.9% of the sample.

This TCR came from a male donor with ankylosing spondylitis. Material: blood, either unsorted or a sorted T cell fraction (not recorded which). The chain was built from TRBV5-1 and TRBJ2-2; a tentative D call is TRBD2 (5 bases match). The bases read TGCGCCAGCAGCTTGTCGGTCTTGGATGCGGGCGGGGAGCTGTTTTTT. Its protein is CASSLSVLDAGGELFF.